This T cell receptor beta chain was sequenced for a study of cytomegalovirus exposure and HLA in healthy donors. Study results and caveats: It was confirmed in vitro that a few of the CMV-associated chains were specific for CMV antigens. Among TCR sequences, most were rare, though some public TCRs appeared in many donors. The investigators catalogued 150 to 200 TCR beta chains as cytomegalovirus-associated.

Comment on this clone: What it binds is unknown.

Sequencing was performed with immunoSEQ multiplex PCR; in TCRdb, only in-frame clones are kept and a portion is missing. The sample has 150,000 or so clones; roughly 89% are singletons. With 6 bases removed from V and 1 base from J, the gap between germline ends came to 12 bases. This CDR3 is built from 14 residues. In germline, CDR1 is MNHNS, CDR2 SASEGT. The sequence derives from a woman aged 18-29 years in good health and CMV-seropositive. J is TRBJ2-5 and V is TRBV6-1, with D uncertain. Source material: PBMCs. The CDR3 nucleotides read TGTGCCAGCAGGCCAAGCCGGGTCCAAGAGACCCAGTACTTC. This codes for CASRPSRVQETQYF.